This T cell receptor (beta chain) is drawn from a study of blood T cell repertoires in COVID-19. The germline V gene encodes CDR1 SQVTM and CDR2 ANQGSEA. This CDR3 is 14 amino acids long. Trimming took 5 bases from V and 0 from J, leaving 11 bases between them. Libraries were prepared by immunoSEQ multiplex PCR; TCRdb keeps only in-frame clonotypes and omits some of them. The top ten hold roughly 5.6% of the sample, which has about 99,000 clones, roughly nine tenths seen once. The source is a human donor in a cohort sampled during active COVID-19. The V gene is TRBV29-1, the J gene TRBJ2-1; D is unclear. The sample taken for sequencing was peripheral blood. Here the CDR3 reads CSVHPPSSYNEQFF. The CDR3 region has the DNA TGCAGCGTTCATCCGCCGAGCTCCTACAATGAGCAGTTCTTC.